These T cell receptor beta chains were read from a single sample in a study of long-term antiretroviral therapy in people with HIV. TCRdb's table, derived via immunoSEQ multiplex PCR, lists solely in-frame clones and lacks some. The sample includes 9,000 to 13,000 clones, over 75% of them seen just once. Source: unsorted PBMCs, taken 1.8 years after starting antiretroviral therapy. The receptors stem from a man aged 35-49 years with HIV. Both conserved end residues are part of each CDR3. Fields, in order: clone size, V gene, D gene, J gene, CDR3 protein, CDR3 DNA. A D gene is named only where the DNA matches it firmly. Clone size appears in some rows only: once, few, many, or a class for an expanded clone.

abundance: once; v_gene: TRBV9; d_gene: TRBD2; j_gene: TRBJ2-7; CDR3aa: CASSVAGSGGAYEQYF; CDR3nt: TGTGCCAGCAGCGTAGCAGGGAGCGGGGGAGCCTACGAGCAGTACTTC
abundance: -; v_gene: TRBV5-8; d_gene: -; j_gene: TRBJ2-3; CDR3aa: CAGGTLTDTQYF; CDR3nt: TGTGCCGGGGGTACCCTCACAGATACGCAGTATTTT
abundance: -; v_gene: TRBV30; d_gene: -; j_gene: TRBJ1-1; CDR3aa: CAALREYTEAFF; CDR3nt: TGTGCCGCTCTCCGGGAGTACACTGAAGCTTTCTTT
abundance: -; v_gene: TRBV6-5; d_gene: TRBD2; j_gene: TRBJ2-3; CDR3aa: CASSSLAGGTRGTQYF; CDR3nt: TGTGCCAGCAGTTCTCTAGCGGGAGGGACTCGGGGTACGCAGTATTTT
abundance: -; v_gene: TRBV9; d_gene: -; j_gene: TRBJ2-3; CDR3aa: CASSPRDSYTDTQYF; CDR3nt: TGTGCCAGCAGCCCCCGAGACAGTTACACAGATACGCAGTATTTT
abundance: -; v_gene: TRBV5-1; d_gene: -; j_gene: TRBJ2-7; CDR3aa: CASTPSRSPYEQYF; CDR3nt: TGCGCCAGCACCCCCAGCAGGTCCCCCTACGAGCAGTACTTC
abundance: -; v_gene: TRBV6-5; d_gene: -; j_gene: TRBJ2-3; CDR3aa: CASRTGTDTQYF; CDR3nt: TGTGCCAGCAGAACGGGCACAGATACGCAGTATTTT
abundance: -; v_gene: TRBV7-3; d_gene: -; j_gene: TRBJ2-7; CDR3aa: CASSLSLGGEQYF; CDR3nt: TGTGCCAGCAGCTTATCCCTAGGAGGCGAGCAGTACTTC
abundance: -; v_gene: TRBV6-5; d_gene: -; j_gene: TRBJ2-5; CDR3aa: CASSYSETQYF; CDR3nt: TGTGCCAGCAGTTACTCGGAGACCCAGTACTTC
abundance: -; v_gene: TRBV18; d_gene: -; j_gene: TRBJ2-2; CDR3aa: CASSPYSGDYTGELFF; CDR3nt: TGTGCCAGCTCACCCTATAGCGGTGATTACACCGGGGAGCTGTTTTTT
abundance: -; v_gene: TRBV19; d_gene: -; j_gene: TRBJ1-5; CDR3aa: CASSTGTGVNQPQHF; CDR3nt: TGTGCCAGTAGCACGGGGACGGGGGTTAATCAGCCCCAGCATTTT
abundance: -; v_gene: TRBV7-9; d_gene: -; j_gene: TRBJ2-7; CDR3aa: CASSYGLFEQYF; CDR3nt: TGTGCCAGCAGTTATGGCCTATTCGAGCAGTACTTC
abundance: -; v_gene: TRBV7-9; d_gene: TRBD2; j_gene: TRBJ2-3; CDR3aa: CASSRGGSTDTQYF; CDR3nt: TGTGCCAGCAGCCGGGGGGGGAGCACAGATACGCAGTATTTT
abundance: -; v_gene: TRBV11-3; d_gene: TRBD1; j_gene: TRBJ2-5; CDR3aa: CASSPGGQGAVGTQYF; CDR3nt: TGTGCCAGCAGCCCGGGAGGACAGGGGGCGGTTGGGACCCAGTACTTC
abundance: -; v_gene: TRBV29-1; d_gene: TRBD1; j_gene: TRBJ1-1; CDR3aa: CSVEDYARRGTGIINTEAFF; CDR3nt: TGCAGCGTTGAAGATTACGCCCGTCGCGGGACAGGGATAATAAACACTGAAGCTTTCTTT
abundance: -; v_gene: TRBV5-1; d_gene: -; j_gene: TRBJ2-1; CDR3aa: CASSFAQSYNEQFF; CDR3nt: TGCGCCAGCAGCTTTGCCCAGTCCTACAATGAGCAGTTCTTC
abundance: once; v_gene: TRBV28; d_gene: TRBD1; j_gene: TRBJ1-4; CDR3aa: CASTRGGAREKLFF; CDR3nt: TGTGCCAGCACCAGGGGGGGGGCCCGTGAAAAACTGTTTTTT
abundance: -; v_gene: TRBV6-1; d_gene: -; j_gene: TRBJ2-3; CDR3aa: CASSWGDTQYF; CDR3nt: TGTGCCAGCAGTTGGGGAGATACGCAGTATTTT
abundance: once; v_gene: TRBV7-2; d_gene: -; j_gene: TRBJ1-2; CDR3aa: CASSSTKDRYYGYTF; CDR3nt: TGTGCCAGCAGCTCAACTAAGGACAGATACTATGGCTACACCTTC
abundance: few; v_gene: TRBV15; d_gene: -; j_gene: TRBJ1-4; CDR3aa: CATSRSGTTEKLFF; CDR3nt: TGTGCCACCAGCAGATCAGGGACAACTGAAAAACTGTTTTTT
abundance: -; v_gene: TRBV7-2; d_gene: -; j_gene: TRBJ1-5; CDR3aa: CASSLLLNQPQHF; CDR3nt: TGTGCCAGCAGCCTGCTCCTTAATCAGCCCCAGCATTTT
abundance: -; v_gene: TRBV28; d_gene: -; j_gene: TRBJ2-2; CDR3aa: CASSSIVRGELFF; CDR3nt: TGTGCCAGCAGCTCCATAGTCCGTGGGGAGCTGTTTTTT
abundance: -; v_gene: TRBV5-6; d_gene: TRBD2; j_gene: TRBJ2-2; CDR3aa: CASSSRGRGGTGELFF; CDR3nt: TGTGCCAGCAGCTCGAGGGGACGGGGGGGAACCGGGGAGCTGTTTTTT
abundance: -; v_gene: TRBV4-3; d_gene: -; j_gene: TRBJ1-3; CDR3aa: CASSQAPGSSGNTIYF; CDR3nt: TGCGCCAGCAGCCAAGCTCCCGGGAGCTCTGGAAACACCATATATTTT
abundance: -; v_gene: TRBV5-1; d_gene: TRBD1; j_gene: TRBJ2-7; CDR3aa: CASSSQGTGFNEQYF; CDR3nt: TGCGCCAGCAGCTCCCAAGGGACAGGGTTTAATGAGCAGTACTTC
abundance: -; v_gene: TRBV7-2; d_gene: TRBD1; j_gene: TRBJ2-4; CDR3aa: CASSLAGQGVAKNIQYF; CDR3nt: TGTGCCAGCAGCTTAGCGGGACAGGGGGTAGCCAAAAACATTCAGTACTTC
abundance: -; v_gene: TRBV14; d_gene: TRBD1; j_gene: TRBJ2-3; CDR3aa: CASSQDYGTGTDTDTQYF; CDR3nt: TGTGCCAGCAGCCAAGATTATGGGACAGGGACCGATACAGATACGCAGTATTTT
abundance: -; v_gene: TRBV5-4; d_gene: -; j_gene: TRBJ2-7; CDR3aa: CASSLGAGFSYEQYF; CDR3nt: TGTGCCAGCAGCTTGGGGGCGGGATTCTCCTACGAGCAGTACTTC
abundance: -; v_gene: TRBV18; d_gene: TRBD1; j_gene: TRBJ2-4; CDR3aa: CASSRGQLAKNIQYF; CDR3nt: TGTGCCAGCTCACGGGGACAGTTAGCCAAAAACATTCAGTACTTC
abundance: -; v_gene: TRBV5-1; d_gene: TRBD1; j_gene: TRBJ1-5; CDR3aa: CASSATGGWDQPQHF; CDR3nt: TGCGCCAGCAGCGCGACAGGGGGCTGGGACCAGCCCCAGCATTTT
abundance: -; v_gene: TRBV6-6; d_gene: -; j_gene: TRBJ2-2; CDR3aa: CASSESGELFF; CDR3nt: TGTGCCAGCAGTGAATCCGGGGAGCTGTTTTTT
abundance: once; v_gene: TRBV9; d_gene: TRBD1; j_gene: TRBJ1-4; CDR3aa: CASSGSQGAGEKLFF; CDR3nt: TGTGCCAGCAGCGGTAGCCAGGGGGCGGGCGAAAAACTGTTTTTT
abundance: once; v_gene: TRBV18; d_gene: -; j_gene: TRBJ1-1; CDR3aa: CASSPGTGMNTEAFF; CDR3nt: TGTGCCAGCTCACCGGGAACAGGGATGAACACTGAAGCTTTCTTT
abundance: -; v_gene: TRBV9; d_gene: -; j_gene: TRBJ2-6; CDR3aa: CASSVGVSGANVLTF; CDR3nt: TGTGCCAGCAGCGTGGGGGTCTCTGGGGCCAACGTCCTGACTTTC
abundance: -; v_gene: TRBV13; d_gene: -; j_gene: TRBJ1-1; CDR3aa: CASSLDRSGRAEAFF; CDR3nt: TGTGCCAGCAGCCTCGACAGATCTGGTAGGGCTGAAGCTTTCTTT
abundance: -; v_gene: TRBV11-2; d_gene: -; j_gene: TRBJ2-1; CDR3aa: CASSLGGSYNEQFF; CDR3nt: TGTGCCAGCAGCTTAGGGGGCTCCTACAATGAGCAGTTCTTC
abundance: -; v_gene: TRBV7-9; d_gene: -; j_gene: TRBJ2-7; CDR3aa: CASSLFHGAYEQYF; CDR3nt: TGTGCCAGCAGCTTATTTCACGGTGCCTACGAGCAGTACTTC
abundance: -; v_gene: TRBV29-1; d_gene: -; j_gene: TRBJ1-1; CDR3aa: CSVGPGLGTEAFF; CDR3nt: TGCAGCGTTGGTCCAGGGTTAGGAACTGAAGCTTTCTTT
abundance: -; v_gene: TRBV6-1; d_gene: TRBD1; j_gene: TRBJ1-5; CDR3aa: CASSGGTERGQPQHF; CDR3nt: TGTGCCAGCAGTGGCGGGACAGAGAGGGGTCAGCCCCAGCATTTT
abundance: few; v_gene: TRBV27; d_gene: -; j_gene: TRBJ1-5; CDR3aa: CASSSIGLDSNQPQHF; CDR3nt: TGTGCCAGCAGCTCCATCGGGTTAGATAGCAATCAGCCCCAGCATTTT
abundance: -; v_gene: TRBV4-1; d_gene: TRBD1; j_gene: TRBJ1-1; CDR3aa: CASSQLNRGTEAFF; CDR3nt: TGCGCCAGCAGCCAATTGAACAGGGGGACTGAAGCTTTCTTT
abundance: -; v_gene: TRBV30; d_gene: TRBD1; j_gene: TRBJ1-2; CDR3aa: CAWSRIGTGSNYGYTF; CDR3nt: TGTGCCTGGAGTAGGATAGGGACAGGGAGTAACTATGGCTACACCTTC
abundance: -; v_gene: TRBV9; d_gene: TRBD1; j_gene: TRBJ2-7; CDR3aa: CASSGSGTGNLEQYF; CDR3nt: TGTGCCAGCAGCGGATCCGGGACAGGGAATCTCGAGCAGTACTTC
abundance: -; v_gene: TRBV6-5; d_gene: -; j_gene: TRBJ2-3; CDR3aa: CASSYSRIKDTQYF; CDR3nt: TGTGCCAGCAGTTACTCGAGAATTAAAGATACGCAGTATTTT
abundance: -; v_gene: TRBV6-6; d_gene: TRBD2; j_gene: TRBJ2-1; CDR3aa: CASSSAGEGNEQFF; CDR3nt: TGTGCCAGCAGTTCAGCGGGAGAGGGCAATGAGCAGTTCTTC
abundance: -; v_gene: TRBV7-6; d_gene: TRBD1; j_gene: TRBJ2-7; CDR3aa: CASSLGGQASINFYEQYF; CDR3nt: TGTGCCAGCAGCTTAGGTGGACAGGCCTCCATAAACTTCTACGAGCAGTACTTC
abundance: few; v_gene: TRBV7-9; d_gene: TRBD2; j_gene: TRBJ2-2; CDR3aa: CASSFPSGTANTGELFF; CDR3nt: TGTGCCAGCAGCTTTCCTAGCGGGACAGCGAACACCGGGGAGCTGTTTTTT
abundance: -; v_gene: TRBV20-1; d_gene: -; j_gene: TRBJ1-2; CDR3aa: CSATSLGYTF; CDR3nt: TGCAGTGCTACGAGTCTTGGCTACACCTTC
abundance: -; v_gene: TRBV11-3; d_gene: TRBD2; j_gene: TRBJ2-7; CDR3aa: CASSLDGTSGRFEQYF; CDR3nt: TGTGCCAGCAGCTTAGACGGGACTAGCGGGAGGTTCGAGCAGTACTTC
abundance: -; v_gene: TRBV16; d_gene: -; j_gene: TRBJ2-7; CDR3aa: CASSLGPAGSYEQYF; CDR3nt: TGTGCCAGCAGCCTCGGTCCTGCAGGTTCCTACGAGCAGTACTTC
abundance: once; v_gene: TRBV15; d_gene: -; j_gene: TRBJ1-5; CDR3aa: CATSIGGRPQHF; CDR3nt: TGTGCCACCAGCATAGGAGGTCGGCCCCAGCATTTT
abundance: -; v_gene: TRBV7-6; d_gene: TRBD2; j_gene: TRBJ2-4; CDR3aa: CASSLGPLAGLAKNIQYF; CDR3nt: TGTGCCAGCAGCTTGGGGCCCCTAGCGGGACTAGCCAAAAACATTCAGTACTTC
abundance: -; v_gene: TRBV5-1; d_gene: TRBD2; j_gene: TRBJ2-7; CDR3aa: CASSLALAGGREQYF; CDR3nt: TGCGCCAGCAGCTTGGCACTAGCGGGAGGCCGAGAGCAGTACTTC
abundance: -; v_gene: TRBV5-4; d_gene: -; j_gene: TRBJ2-3; CDR3aa: CASSSPRALTDTQYF; CDR3nt: TGTGCCAGCAGCTCCCCACGGGCTCTCACAGATACGCAGTATTTT
abundance: -; v_gene: TRBV5-1; d_gene: -; j_gene: TRBJ2-5; CDR3aa: CASSLVLLETQYF; CDR3nt: TGCGCCAGCAGCTTGGTGCTGTTGGAGACCCAGTACTTC